This TCR beta chain was obtained from a study of shared clonotypes between healthy human individuals. Study as a whole: Plates per donor: three CD4 naive, three CD4 memory, two CD8 naive, one CD8 memory. General study findings and limits: Naive subsets generally exceeded memory subsets in estimated richness.

About this clone itself: Its matching antigen is unknown.

V was clipped by 2 bases and J by 3 bases, with 10 bases between them. Germline assignment: CDR1 KGHSY and CDR2 FQNENV. The CDR3 totals 14 residues. Cells designated naive CD8 were CD45RO-negative and were positively selected for CCR7, with terminally differentiated effector memory CD45RA+ cells excluded. The study drew its donors from healthy HIV-negative adults without recent acute infections or vaccinations. Over several immunoSEQ plates, each subset's genomic DNA was distributed in even portions. Clones were sequenced by immunoSEQ multiplex PCR, and TCRdb holds only the in-frame ones, with some missing. The sample gives approximately 2,200,000 clones, 85% to 95% of which show up once; about 1.5% is in the top ten.

The J gene is TRBJ1-1, the V gene TRBV16; D is unresolved. The sequenced material came from naive CD8+ T cells from PBMCs. The clonotype originates from a man between 18 and 29 years old in good health. Some clones in this sample may be carry-over from other donors' samples. CDR3 sequence (DNA): TGTGCCAGCAGCCAAAGAGTGGGTCACACTGAAGCTTTCTTT. Its protein is CASSQRVGHTEAFF.